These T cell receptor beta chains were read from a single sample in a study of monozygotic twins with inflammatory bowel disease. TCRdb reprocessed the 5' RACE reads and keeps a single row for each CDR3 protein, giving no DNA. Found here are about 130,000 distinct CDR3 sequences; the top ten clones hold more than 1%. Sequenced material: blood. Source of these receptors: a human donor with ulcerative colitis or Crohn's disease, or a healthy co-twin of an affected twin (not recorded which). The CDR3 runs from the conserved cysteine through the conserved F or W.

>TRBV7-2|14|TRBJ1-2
CASSMGTGSYGYTF
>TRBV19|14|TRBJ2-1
CASSIRSVGNEQFF
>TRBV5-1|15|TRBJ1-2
CASSLTGMINYGYTF
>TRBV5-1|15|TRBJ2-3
CASSRQGAKTDTQYF
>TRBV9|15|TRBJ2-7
CASSVGSANSYEQYF
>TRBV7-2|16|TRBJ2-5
CASSSGLAGARETQYF
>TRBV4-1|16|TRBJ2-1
CASSIRGLADYNEQFF
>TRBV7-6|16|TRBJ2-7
CASSLSGLAGANEQYF
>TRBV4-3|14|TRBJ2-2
CASGEGQGVGELFF
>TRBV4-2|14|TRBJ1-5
CASSPDRDNQPQHF